This T cell receptor (beta chain) derives from a study of T cells in Graves' hyperthyroidism and ophthalmopathy. It was RNA transcripts that yielded the amplified TCR beta CDR3 regions. A first-round RT-PCR of the TCR CDR3 used the HTBI primer set. TCRdb independently ran MiXCR on the multiplex PCR reads; one entry per CDR3 protein. The table lists around 340,000 distinct CDR3 sequences, roughly a sixth of them singletons, with 34% in the top ten. The CDR3 sequence is 15 residues long. The V end was cut by 2 bases, the J end by 4 bases, with 13 bases between. Per the germline V gene, CDR1 is KGHSH and CDR2 is LQKENI. Study-wide findings and caveats: Median prediction lead before ophthalmopathy onset was about 6.5 months with the model.

A patient was excluded if there was uncontrolled infection, other autoimmune disease, pregnancy or lactation. Diagnoses were established using clinical symptoms, serum thyroxine and TRAb, thyroid ultrasound and orbital computed tomography. It was 8.5 to 10 ml of fresh peripheral blood that supplied the PBMCs. This clonotype came up many times. The antigen remains unidentified. This clonotype was sampled from a young woman with Graves' hyperthyroidism that later progressed to Graves' ophthalmopathy. The chain is built from TRBV18 and TRBJ2-3; possible D gene TRBD2, 6 bases. The sample was blood. The CDR3 coding sequence is TGTGCCAGCTCACCAACCCGCGGAGGGGCAGATACGCAGTATTTT. This codes for CASSPTRGGADTQYF.